These 30 T cell receptor beta chains came from one sample sequenced in a study of blood T cell repertoires in COVID-19. Libraries were prepared by immunoSEQ multiplex PCR; TCRdb keeps only in-frame clonotypes and omits some of them. Altogether over 250,000 clones are present, roughly 89% being singletons, with the ten largest covering less than 2.5%. Sample: peripheral blood. These receptors all come from a man aged 50-60 years with acute or convalescent COVID-19.

This clone was seen a single time. The V call is TRBV10-1, the J call TRBJ2-7, with D unresolved. CDR1 WNHNN and CDR2 SYGVQD come from the germline V gene (reference sequence). Trimming pared 6 bases from V and 4 bases from J, leaving 13 bases between. CDR3 length: 13 residues. The CDR3 DNA reads as TGCGCCAGCAGACCCCCCGGTTGGTACGAGCAGTACTTC. This gives the protein CASRPPGWYEQYF.

The V and J genes are TRBV5-4 and TRBJ2-1, with TRBD1 matching over 7 bases. With 4 bases clipped from V and 12 bases from J, the junction kept 16 bases outside the gene matches. The CDR3 sequence is 15 residues long. Germline CDR1 and CDR2: SGHNT and YYREEE (reference sequence). The CDR3 here is CASSKTKGQPYGQFF. The CDR3 nucleotides are TGTGCCAGCAGCAAAACCAAGGGACAGCCATACGGGCAGTTCTTC.

Concerning this clone: This CDR3 is also generated by other DNA sequences in the sample. The chain links TRBV5-4 to TRBJ2-1, with 12 bases identical to TRBD1. Germline V gene data show CDR1 as SGHNT and CDR2 as YYREEE (reference sequence). V shed 3 bases and J 4 bases; nucleotides not matched to a gene: 5. The CDR3 covers 16 residues. The CDR3 DNA sequence: TGTGCCAGCAGCTCGCCGGGACAGGGGGCTTACAATGAGCAGTTCTTC. As protein: CASSSPGQGAYNEQFF.

The chain carries TRBV7-9 and TRBJ1-3; 9 bases agree with TRBD1. The CDR3 covers 15 residues. The V gene's germline CDR1 is SEHNR and CDR2 FQNEAQ (reference sequence). Germline trimming cut 5 bases from V and 2 bases from J; bases unmatched to any gene: 4. CDR3 region: CASSVTGGTGNTIYF. DNA for the CDR3: TGTGCCAGCAGCGTCACAGGGGGCACTGGAAACACCATATATTTT.

The DNA for the CDR3 is TGTGCCAGCAGCCAACAGGGTGAGCAGTACTTC. Translation: CASSQQGEQYF. V and J are TRBV3-1 (or the pseudogene TRBV3-2) and TRBJ2-7; D perhaps matches TRBD1 (5 bases). CDR3 length equals 11 residues. Trimming shortened V by 2 bases and J by 7 bases, and 6 bases separated the two germline ends. Germline CDR1 LGHDT, CDR2 YNNKEL (reference sequence).

J is TRBJ1-4 and V is TRBV6-5, with no clear D. The CDR3 totals 14 residues. Germline-derived CDR1 and CDR2 are MNHEY and SVGAGI. The V end lost 5 bases, the J end lost 1 base, and 8 bases lay between the germline ends. The CDR3 nucleotides are TGTGCCAGCAGTCCGACACAAACTAATGAAAAACTGTTTTTT. Amino acids: CASSPTQTNEKLFF.

About this clone: The junction departs from the called germline gene at one end, perhaps through a read error. The rearrangement uses TRBV7-7 and TRBJ2-5, with D possibly TRBD2 on 5 matching bases. This CDR3 contains 14 residues. Per the germline V gene, CDR1 is SSHAT and CDR2 is FNYEAQ (reference sequence). The DNA of the CDR3 is TGTGCTAGCAGCCCAACTGGACTTGGGGAGACCCAGTACTTC. Amino acids: CASSPTGLGETQYF.

This clone came up once. This chain connects TRBV16 to TRBJ1-1; the D is unclear. CDR1 KGHSY and CDR2 FQNENV come from the germline V gene. With 3 bases removed from V and 6 bases from J, the gap between germline ends came to 14 bases. The CDR3 totals 14 residues. CDR3 sequence reads: CASSQSGFGAEAFF. As DNA, the CDR3 is TGTGCCAGCAGCCAGTCGGGCTTCGGGGCTGAAGCTTTCTTT.

This rearrangement joins TRBV6-1 to TRBJ2-3; TRBD2 is a possible D gene (6 bases). The V gene lost 3 bases and the J gene lost 2 bases, with 18 bases spanning the gap. The V gene's germline CDR1 is MNHNS and CDR2 SASEGT. This CDR3 is built from 17 residues. The CDR3 DNA reads as TGTGCCAGCAGTGACCCCAATCCATGGGGACTCACAGATACGCAGTATTTT. Protein: CASSDPNPWGLTDTQYF.

The DNA of the CDR3 is TGTGCCAGCTCACCACCGGGCAGCCCGAATGAGCAGTTCTTC. Translation: CASSPPGSPNEQFF. The chain links TRBV18 to TRBJ2-1; the D is unclear. The V gene lost 0 bases and the J gene lost 7 bases, with 10 bases spanning the gap. CDR1 and CDR2 (germline): KGHSH, LQKENI. The CDR3 has 14 amino acids.

The chain links TRBV27 to TRBJ2-2, with 8 bases fitting TRBD1. Germline assignment: CDR1 MNHEY and CDR2 SMNVEV (reference sequence). With V trimmed by 5 bases and J by 4 bases, 6 bases remained unmatched. This CDR3 comprises 15 residues. CDR3 nucleotide sequence: TGTGCCAGCAGTATGACGGGACAGGTCACCGGGGAGCTGTTTTTT. This sequence encodes CASSMTGQVTGELFF.

V is TRBV28 and J is TRBJ2-3, with a tentative D call TRBD1 (5 bases). Germline values: CDR1 MDHEN, CDR2 SYDVKM. V was trimmed by 9 bases and J by 6 bases, leaving 19 bases between them. The CDR3 is made up of 14 amino acids. In nucleotides, the CDR3 is TGTGCCAGTCATCCGGGTTACAGGATGGATACGCAGTATTTT. Protein product: CASHPGYRMDTQYF.

The gene calls are TRBV11-3 and TRBJ2-2, with D possibly TRBD1 on 5 matching bases. The germline gives CDR1 SGHNT, CDR2 YENEEA. The CDR3 totals 15 residues. The V and J ends lost 0 bases and 2 bases respectively, with 7 bases between them. The CDR3 reads CASSLDRDNTGELFF. In nucleotides, the CDR3 is TGTGCCAGCAGCTTAGACAGGGATAACACCGGGGAGCTGTTTTTT.

This clone was seen a single time. This sequence joins TRBV3-1 (or the pseudogene TRBV3-2) and TRBJ2-7; tentative D call: TRBD1 (6 bases). V gave up 4 bases and J gave up 3 bases, with 16 bases separating them. Germline loops: CDR1 LGHDT, CDR2 YNNKEL (reference sequence). This CDR3 contains 15 residues. Here the CDR3 DNA reads TGTGCCAGCAGCCCTACCCGACAGGTCTACTACGAGCAGTACTTC. Its translation: CASSPTRQVYYEQYF.

This chain connects TRBV10-3 to TRBJ1-5; TRBD1 aligns across 7 bases. There are 14 residues in the CDR3. V dropped 6 bases and J dropped 3; count of bases not matched to a gene: 5. Germline values: CDR1 ENHRY, CDR2 SYGVKD. The CDR3 loop is CAISPDRANQPQHF. DNA of the CDR3: TGTGCCATCAGCCCTGACAGGGCCAATCAGCCCCAGCATTTT.

The chain is built from TRBV19 and TRBJ1-4, with D perhaps matching TRBD1 (6 bases). Germline assignment: CDR1 LNHDA and CDR2 SQIVND (reference sequence). Trimming shortened V by 4 bases and J by 5 bases, and 11 bases separated the two germline ends. This CDR3 comprises 14 residues. The CDR3 here is CASSTYTGNEKLFF. CDR3 nucleotides: TGTGCCAGTAGTACCTATACAGGGAATGAAAAACTGTTTTTT.

The V call is TRBV3-1 (or the pseudogene TRBV3-2), the J call TRBJ1-5; D remains ambiguous. This CDR3 region has 16 residues. CDR1 and CDR2 (germline): LGHDT, YNNKEL (reference sequence). V was clipped by 5 bases and J by 4 bases, with 18 bases between them. The DNA of the CDR3 is TGTGCCAGCAGCAGAGCCTCCGGTGCGATTAATCAGCCCCAGCATTTT. It is translated as CASSRASGAINQPQHF.

V and J are TRBV13 and TRBJ2-5; D possibly corresponds to TRBD1 (7 bases). The J call may be incorrect, as the DNA end agrees better with TRBJ2-7. CDR1 is PRHDT, CDR2 FYEKMQ, per germline (reference sequence). The CDR3 has 13 residues. CDR3 DNA: TGTGCCAGCAGCTCGGGCAGGGGGGACGAGCAGTACTTC. The encoded protein is CASSSGRGDEQYF.

This sequence joins TRBV9 and TRBJ1-3, with D uncertain. The CDR3 covers 13 residues. CDR1 SGDLS and CDR2 YYNGEE come from the germline V gene. V was clipped by 2 bases and J by 3 bases, with 6 bases between them. The DNA of the CDR3 is TGTGCCAGCAGCGTGGAGGTTGGAAACACCATATATTTT. Amino acids: CASSVEVGNTIYF.

The rearrangement joins TRBV6-6 to TRBJ1-1, with 8 nucleotides matching TRBD1. Losses at the gene ends were 5 bases for V and 4 bases for J; bases not matched to a gene: 6. The CDR3 extends over 14 amino acids. CDR1 MNHNY and CDR2 SVGAGI come from the germline V gene (reference sequence). The CDR3 here is CASSTTGALTEAFF. CDR3 nucleotide sequence: TGTGCCAGCAGTACGACAGGGGCCCTCACTGAAGCTTTCTTT.

This clone was recorded only once. V and J are TRBV29-1 and TRBJ2-1; no definite D call. The CDR3 runs 10 residues. Trimming left V 7 bases short and J 8 bases short, with 9 bases between. Germline V lookup: CDR1 SQVTM, CDR2 ANQGSEA. In DNA form, the CDR3 reads TGCAGCGCCGTCGGTGATGAGCAGTTCTTC. Protein: CSAVGDEQFF.

The CDR3 spells CASSARDSRSTEAFF. As DNA, the CDR3 is TGTGCCAGTAGTGCAAGGGACAGTAGAAGCACTGAAGCTTTCTTT. V gene TRBV19 combines with J gene TRBJ1-1; 7 nucleotides align to TRBD1. From germline, CDR1 is LNHDA and CDR2 SQIVND (reference sequence). Trimming removed 5 bases from V and 4 bases from J; junction bases left unmatched: 10. The CDR3 is 15 amino acids.

The chain carries TRBV5-1 and TRBJ1-1; a possible D gene is TRBD1 (5 bases). The length of the CDR3 is 15 residues. From germline, CDR1 is SGHRS and CDR2 YFSETQ. V lost 0 bases, J lost 2 bases, and 11 bases lay in between. This CDR3 is CASSLDRQGNTEAFF. In DNA form, the CDR3 reads TGCGCCAGCAGCTTGGATCGGCAGGGAAACACTGAAGCTTTCTTT.

The genes are TRBV7-6 and TRBJ2-7; tentative D call: TRBD2 (6 bases). In germline, CDR1 is SGHVS, CDR2 FNYEAQ. The germline V and J ends were trimmed by 5 bases and 1 base, with 12 bases remaining between them. The CDR3 is made up of 14 amino acids. The CDR3: CASSPRRGSYEQYF. Written as DNA, the CDR3 is TGTGCCAGCAGCCCGCGACGGGGGTCCTACGAGCAGTACTTC.

The chain is built from TRBV10-3 and TRBJ2-7; TRBD1 matches 12 bases. The trim removed 10 bases at V and 6 bases at J, leaving 22 bases unmatched. CDR3 length: 18 amino acids. The germline CDR1 and CDR2 sequences are ENHRY and SYGVKD. The CDR3: CATKTGTGGAQPEGEQYF. The DNA of the CDR3 is TGTGCCACCAAAACCGGGACAGGGGGCGCCCAACCAGAGGGCGAGCAGTACTTC.

The chain links TRBV7-9 to TRBJ2-1; D is uncertain. V was clipped by 1 base and J by 9 bases, with 7 bases between them. Germline CDR1 and CDR2: SEHNR and FQNEAQ (reference sequence). The CDR3 is made up of 12 amino acids. CDR3 nucleotides: TGTGCCAGCAGCTTAGAGAGCTCTGAGCAGTTCTTC. It encodes CASSLESSEQFF.

The DNA for the CDR3 is TGTGCCAGCGGCGGGGTTTTCAATGAGCAGTTCTTC. Translated, it gives CASGGVFNEQFF. The rearrangement links TRBV2 to TRBJ2-1; D may be TRBD2 (6 bases). Germline assignment: CDR1 SNHLY and CDR2 FYNNEI. The CDR3 length is 12 residues. Between the trimmed V and J ends, which lost 8 bases and 6 bases, there was a span of 11 bases.

V usage is TRBV9 and J usage is TRBJ2-5; D may be TRBD2 (6 bases). Trimming pared 0 bases from V and 5 bases from J, leaving 8 bases between. The CDR3 runs to 13 residues. CDR1 SGDLS and CDR2 YYNGEE come from the germline V gene. CDR3 nucleotides: TGTGCCAGCAGCGTAGCGGCGGGGGAGACCCAGTACTTC. This gives the protein CASSVAAGETQYF.

This chain links TRBV7-2 with TRBJ2-7; D is possibly TRBD2 (6 bases). CDR1 SGHTA and CDR2 FQGNSA come from the germline V gene. This CDR3 spans 13 amino acids. V lost 2 bases to trimming and J lost 9 bases, with 14 bases between them. The CDR3 loop is CASSLTGNGGQYF. The CDR3 bases are TGTGCCAGCAGCTTAACGGGAAACGGGGGGCAGTACTTC.

The chain has TRBV11-2 and TRBJ1-2, with 7 nucleotides matching TRBD1. CDR1 and CDR2 from the germline V gene are SGHAT and FQNNGV. V was pared by 2 bases and J by 4 bases, with 7 bases of the junction left unmatched. The CDR3 has 15 residues. The CDR3 bases are TGTGCCAGCAGCTTAACGACAGGGTACCCCTATGGCTACACCTTC. Translation: CASSLTTGYPYGYTF. The full variable domain, with the rest looked up from reference TRBV11-2 and TRBJ1-2, is EAGVAQSPRYKIIEKRQSVAFWCNPISGHATLYWYQQILGQGPKLLIQFQNNGVVDDSQLPKDRFSAERLKGVDSTLKIQPAKLEDSAVYLCASSLTTGYPYGYTFGSGTRLTVV.